This TCR beta chain was captured by sequencing in a study of human T cells and chemical hapten exposure. Whole-study context: Upper inner arm skin measuring around 2 cm by around 2 cm received 2% DPC for sensitization. Diphenylcyclopropenone doses were given weekly to the scalps of patients across the roughly 22-week study.

The authors' processing: TCR counts had a median of about 100,000 per sample and spanned about 23,224 to 750,000. TCRdb called the RACE reads again in MiXCR, with one record for every CDR3 protein. V and J calls and clone size were set by TCRdb, not the authors. The data contain approximately 400,000 distinct CDR3 sequences, less than 6.5% of them singletons. The time point was: pre-sensitization, week 0. Treatment of the sample: therapeutic diphenylcyclopropenone sensitization with weekly scalp DPC. Looked up from germline, CDR1 is KGHSH and CDR2 is LQKENI. V lost 8 bases and J 1 base, leaving 10 bases between the germline ends. This CDR3 has 13 amino acids. This clonotype showed up many times.

V gene TRBV18 combines with J gene TRBJ2-3; D is perhaps TRBD2 (5 bases). The specimen comprised whole blood, sampled in connection with sensitization to the hapten diphenylcyclopropenone (DPC). This clonotype was obtained from a woman aged 45-65 years with alopecia areata. Some clones in this sample may be carry-over from other donors' samples. DNA for the CDR3: TGTGCCAGCAGCCCGCGGGGCACAGATACGCAGTATTTT. Translating gives CASSPRGTDTQYF.